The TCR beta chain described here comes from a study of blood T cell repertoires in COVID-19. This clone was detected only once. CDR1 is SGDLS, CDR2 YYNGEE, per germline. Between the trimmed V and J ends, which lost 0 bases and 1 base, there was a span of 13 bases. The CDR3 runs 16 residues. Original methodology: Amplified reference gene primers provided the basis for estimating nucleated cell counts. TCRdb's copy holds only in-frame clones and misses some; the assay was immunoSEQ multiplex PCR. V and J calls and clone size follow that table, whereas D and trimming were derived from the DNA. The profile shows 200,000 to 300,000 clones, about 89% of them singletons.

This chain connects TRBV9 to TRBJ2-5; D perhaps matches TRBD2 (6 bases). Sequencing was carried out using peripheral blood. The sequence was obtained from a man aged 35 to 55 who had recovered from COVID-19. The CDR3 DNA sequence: TGTGCCAGCAGCGTAGCGATGGGGGGACCCCAAGAGACCCAGTACTTC. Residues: CASSVAMGGPQETQYF.